These 23 T cell receptor beta chains share one sample of origin, sequenced in a study of shared clonotypes between healthy human individuals. Data came from immunoSEQ multiplex PCR; TCRdb stores just in-frame clones and leaves some out. The table lists a few million clones, around 93% of them singletons. Sequenced material: naive CD4+ T cells from PBMCs. The sample's subset: CD45RA+ positively selected. All receptors come from a man aged 18 to 29 in good health. Some clones in this sample may be carry-over from other donors' samples.

This rearrangement joins TRBV4-1 to TRBJ2-2; no firm D call. The germline V and J ends were trimmed by 0 bases and 7 bases, with 12 bases remaining between them. The CDR3 is made up of 15 amino acids. Germline CDR1 MGHRA, CDR2 YSYEKL. This chain's CDR3 is CASSQDDWLGGELFF. DNA for the CDR3: TGCGCCAGCAGCCAAGATGACTGGTTGGGCGGGGAGCTGTTTTTT.

This chain connects TRBV11-2 to TRBJ2-2; D call uncertain. The CDR3 consists of 13 residues. Germline V gene sequence: CDR1 SGHAT, CDR2 FQNNGV. V was pared by 2 bases and J by 7 bases, with 8 bases between. The CDR3 sequence is CASSLIGHGELFF. The CDR3 region has the DNA TGTGCCAGCAGCTTAATAGGTCACGGGGAGCTGTTTTTT.

The chain recombines TRBV15 with TRBJ1-5; the D is unclear. This CDR3 contains 14 residues. CDR1 is LNHNV and CDR2 is YYDKDF in the germline V gene (reference sequence). Trimming shortened V by 0 bases and J by 7 bases, and 10 bases separated the two germline ends. CDR3 sequence: CATSRESRGQPQHF. The DNA for the CDR3 is TGTGCCACCAGCAGAGAAAGTCGTGGACAGCCCCAGCATTTT.

J is TRBJ1-1 and V is TRBV4-2; D gene uncertain. The CDR3 has 14 amino acids. Germline CDR1 reads LGHNA; CDR2 reads YNFKEQ. Trimming left V 2 bases short and J 1 base short, with 8 bases between. The CDR3 region is CASSQREGNTEAFF. CDR3 sequence (DNA): TGTGCCAGCAGCCAACGCGAGGGGAACACTGAAGCTTTCTTT.

V is TRBV5-5 and J is TRBJ1-3; D remains unclear. CDR3 length: 15 residues. The V gene's germline CDR1 is SGHKS and CDR2 YYEKEE (reference sequence). Trimming pared 3 bases from V and 0 bases from J, leaving 10 bases between. CDR3 sequence reads: CASSSTASSGNTIYF. The CDR3 DNA sequence: TGTGCCAGCAGCTCCACAGCCAGCTCTGGAAACACCATATATTTT.

The rearrangement joins TRBV5-1 to TRBJ2-1; D perhaps matches TRBD1 (6 bases). Germline lookup yields CDR1 SGHRS and CDR2 YFSETQ. CDR3 length equals 15 residues. V lost 4 bases, J lost 1 base, and 12 bases lay in between. This CDR3 reads CASSMTDSSYNEQFF. DNA for the CDR3: TGCGCCAGCAGCATGACGGACAGTTCCTACAATGAGCAGTTCTTC.

The rearrangement uses TRBV19 and TRBJ2-7; TRBD1 agrees at 11 bases. This CDR3 spans 14 amino acids. The V and J ends lost 5 bases and 7 bases, in that order; junction bases with no gene match: 7. The germline CDR1 and CDR2 sequences are LNHDA and SQIVND (reference sequence). The CDR3 spells CASSPRTGGWEQYF. CDR3 DNA: TGTGCCAGTAGTCCCAGGACAGGGGGCTGGGAGCAGTACTTC.

This clone was seen a handful of times. The genes are TRBV18 and TRBJ1-5; 7 nucleotides line up with TRBD1. V dropped 3 bases and J dropped 1; count of bases not matched to a gene: 3. This CDR3 has 15 amino acids. CDR1 and CDR2 (germline): KGHSH, LQKENI. CDR3 amino acids: CASSPVGQSNQPQHF. The DNA for the CDR3 is TGTGCCAGCTCACCCGTGGGACAGAGCAATCAGCCCCAGCATTTT.

Comments on this clone: Other DNA sequences within the sample encode an identical CDR3. The V and J genes are TRBV28 and TRBJ2-3; a weak D match, TRBD2 (5 bases). The CDR3 loop spans 16 amino acids. V was trimmed by 2 bases and J by 0 bases, leaving 12 bases between them. The germline V gene encodes CDR1 MDHEN and CDR2 SYDVKM. CDR3 DNA: TGTGCCAGCAGTTTAGGGCTAGCAGCCAGCACAGATACGCAGTATTTT. Its translation: CASSLGLAASTDTQYF.

The chain recombines TRBV2 with TRBJ1-4; perhaps TRBD1 as D (6 bases). This CDR3 region has 14 residues. Germline loops: CDR1 SNHLY, CDR2 FYNNEI. The V and J ends lost 7 bases and 7 bases respectively, with 16 bases between them. CDR3 residues: CASKPQGSGEKLFF. The CDR3 DNA follows: TGTGCCAGCAAACCCCAGGGGTCGGGTGAAAAACTGTTTTTT. Based on the CDR3 plus reference TRBV2 and TRBJ1-4, the full variable domain is EPEVTQTPSHQVTQMGQEVILRCVPISNHLYFYWYRQILGQKVEFLVSFYNNEISEKSEIFDDQFSVERPDGSNFTLKIRSTKLEDSAMYFCASKPQGSGEKLFFGSGTQLSVL.

This chain connects TRBV18 to TRBJ1-2; possible D gene TRBD1, 5 bases. The CDR3 extends over 14 amino acids. V shed 3 bases and J shed 4 bases, with 12 bases lying between them. Germline V gene data show CDR1 as KGHSH and CDR2 as LQKENI. The CDR3 sequence is CASSPDTETYGYTF. The DNA of the CDR3 is TGTGCCAGCTCACCGGACACCGAAACCTATGGCTACACCTTC. Looking up the rest from reference TRBV18 and TRBJ1-2 gives the full variable domain: NAGVMQNPRHLVRRRGQEARLRCSPMKGHSHVYWYRQLPEEGLKFMVYLQKENIIDESGMPKERFSAEFPKEGPSILRIQQVVRGDSAAYFCASSPDTETYGYTFGSGTRLTVV.

The V call is TRBV19, the J call TRBJ2-1; D unclear. Trimming cost V 3 bases and J 9 bases, with 12 bases left between them. Per germline, CDR1 LNHDA and CDR2 SQIVND (reference sequence). This CDR3 has 13 amino acids. The chain's CDR3 is CASSMLISPEQFF. The CDR3, as DNA: TGTGCCAGTAGTATGCTCATTTCTCCTGAGCAGTTCTTC.

This clone was counted a single time. The rearrangement joins TRBV18 to TRBJ2-1; the D gene is possibly TRBD2 (6 bases). V was pared by 4 bases and J by 2 bases, with 12 bases between. Germline V gene sequence: CDR1 KGHSH, CDR2 LQKENI. The CDR3 is 15 residues long. As DNA, the CDR3 is TGTGCCAGCTCACTTTTAGCGGATGCCTACAATGAGCAGTTCTTC. It specifies CASSLLADAYNEQFF.

The V and J genes are TRBV30 and TRBJ1-3; a weak D match, TRBD1 (6 bases). V was pared by 4 bases and J by 3 bases, with 16 bases between. There are 15 residues in the CDR3. Germline lookup yields CDR1 GTSNPN and CDR2 SVGIG (reference sequence). As DNA, the CDR3 is TGTGCCTGGATCAAACCAGGGGCAGGTGGAAACACCATATATTTT. Its translation: CAWIKPGAGGNTIYF.

V usage is TRBV6-6 and J usage is TRBJ1-1; D possibly corresponds to TRBD1 (5 bases). This CDR3 has 15 amino acids. The germline gives CDR1 MNHNY, CDR2 SVGAGI (reference sequence). Trimming cost V 0 bases and J 5 bases, with 13 bases left between them. CDR3 bases: TGTGCCAGCAGTTACTCCCCCCCTCAGGGAACTGAAGCTTTCTTT. Encoded protein: CASSYSPPQGTEAFF.

There are a few counts of this clone. This rearrangement joins TRBV19 to TRBJ1-1; no firm D call. CDR1 is LNHDA, CDR2 SQIVND, per germline (reference sequence). The CDR3 covers 12 residues. V was clipped by 8 bases and J by 0 bases, with 7 bases between them. CDR3 sequence: CASSGLNTEAFF. For the CDR3, the DNA is TGTGCCAGTTCTGGACTGAACACTGAAGCTTTCTTT.

The chain employs TRBV29-1 and TRBJ2-2; 7 nucleotides align to TRBD1. V shed 6 bases, J shed 0 bases, and the junction held 10 bases outside the gene matches. The CDR3 sequence is 16 residues long. The V gene's germline CDR1 is SQVTM and CDR2 ANQGSEA. The CDR3: CSVTGQFYPNTGELFF. The DNA for the CDR3 is TGCAGCGTCACGGGACAGTTTTACCCGAACACCGGGGAGCTGTTTTTT.

The chain is built from TRBV7-2 and TRBJ1-2; 7 bases are shared with TRBD1. The germline V gene has CDR1 SGHTA and CDR2 FQGNSA. J was trimmed by 6 bases and V by 5 bases; bases with no gene match: 3. This CDR3 is 12 amino acids long. The CDR3 DNA follows: TGTGCCAGCAGCCGACAGGGAGATGGCTACACCTTC. Protein product: CASSRQGDGYTF.

The chain employs TRBV9 and TRBJ2-1; D is perhaps TRBD2 (6 bases). Germline V gene sequence: CDR1 SGDLS, CDR2 YYNGEE. This CDR3 spans 15 amino acids. V lost 2 bases and J 7 bases, leaving 16 bases between the germline ends. CDR3 DNA: TGTGCCAGCAGCGTCGGGCGGGAAGCCTTAAATGAGCAGTTCTTC. Translated: CASSVGREALNEQFF.

This chain uses TRBV5-1 with TRBJ2-3, with 9 bases matching TRBD1. V lost 3 bases and J lost 4; bases outside the gene matches: 6. From germline, CDR1 is SGHRS and CDR2 YFSETQ. This CDR3 has 15 residues. CDR3 amino acids: CASSYGTGSADTQYF. The CDR3 DNA follows: TGCGCCAGCAGCTATGGGACAGGGAGCGCAGATACGCAGTATTTT.

The chain couples TRBV19 to TRBJ2-1; 15 bases align to TRBD2. Germline V CDR1 and CDR2: LNHDA, SQIVND (reference sequence). V shed 9 bases, J shed 1 base, and the junction held 10 bases outside the gene matches. The length of the CDR3 is 18 residues. Here the CDR3 reads CASRTSGRAKGSYNEQFF. The CDR3 DNA is TGTGCCAGCCGGACTAGCGGGAGGGCCAAGGGGTCCTACAATGAGCAGTTCTTC.

The chain combines TRBV27 with TRBJ2-3, with D possibly being TRBD1 (6 bases). Germline CDR1 and CDR2: MNHEY and SMNVEV (reference sequence). The CDR3 runs to 16 residues. The V end lost 0 bases, the J end lost 8 bases, and 18 bases lay between the germline ends. The CDR3 region has the DNA TGTGCCAGCAGTTTATCGTCGACAGGCCTAAGGCGTACGCAGTATTTT. Its translation is CASSLSSTGLRRTQYF.

This rearrangement joins TRBV25-1 to TRBJ2-7; D ambiguous. The CDR3 is made up of 15 amino acids. Trimming took 1 base from V and 5 from J, leaving 15 bases between them. CDR1 and CDR2 (germline): MGHDK, SYGVNS. The CDR3 loop reads CASSEFHRPPDEQYF. For the CDR3, the DNA is TGTGCCAGCAGTGAATTTCATAGGCCTCCGGACGAGCAGTACTTC.